The next 30 T cell receptor beta chains were all read from a single sample in a study of CD8 T cells in Susac syndrome. An input of about 0.5 to 1 ug of RNA was subjected to reverse transcription using random hexamers. Each CDR3 protein gets one entry after TCRdb re-called the immunoSEQ multiplex PCR reads with MiXCR. The table shows fewer than 300,000 distinct CDR3 sequences, with roughly 84% occurring only once. Sequenced: CD8+ T cells from PBMCs. Receptors were obtained from a human donor with multiple sclerosis.

CDR3 in DNA: TGCGCCAGCAGTGAATATCGGGGGACCACCGGGGAGCTGTTTTTT. This gives the protein CASSEYRGTTGELFF. The chain recombines TRBV10-1 with TRBJ2-2; D possibly corresponds to TRBD2 (6 bases). This CDR3 region has 15 residues. Trimming took 3 bases from V and 4 from J, leaving 12 bases between them. The V gene's germline CDR1 is WNHNN and CDR2 SYGVQD (reference sequence).

The rearrangement uses TRBV29-1 and TRBJ1-1; unclear D gene. V was cut by 8 bases and J by 2 bases, with 9 bases left in between. This CDR3 has 11 residues. Germline CDR1 and CDR2: SQVTM and ANQGSEA. CDR3 nucleotides: TGCAGCTATCTTCACAACACTGAAGCTTTCTTT. It specifies CSYLHNTEAFF.

For the CDR3, the DNA is TGTGCCAGCAGAGAAGGGACTAGCGGAAACTACGAGCAGTACTTC. It specifies CASREGTSGNYEQYF. This chain uses TRBV27 with TRBJ2-7, with TRBD2 identical over 11 bases. The CDR3 contains 15 residues. V shed 6 bases, J shed 3 bases, and the junction held 7 bases outside the gene matches. Per the germline V gene, CDR1 is MNHEY and CDR2 is SMNVEV (reference sequence).

The CDR3 loop is CAILWGIGKLFF. The CDR3 DNA reads as TGTGCCATCCTGTGGGGTATCGGGAAACTGTTTTTT. V is TRBV2 and J is TRBJ1-4; no firm D call. Germline V gene data show CDR1 as SNHLY and CDR2 as FYNNEI. Deletions cut 10 bases from V and 11 bases from J, with 17 bases between. The CDR3 covers 12 residues.

J is TRBJ2-7 and V is TRBV5-1, with 8 bases matching TRBD2. CDR1 SGHRS and CDR2 YFSETQ come from the germline V gene. The V segment lost 1 base and the J segment 2 bases; nucleotides outside the gene matches: 2. This CDR3 contains 14 residues. This CDR3 is CASSLRGGTYEQYF. CDR3 coding DNA: TGCGCCAGCAGCTTGCGGGGGGGAACCTACGAGCAGTACTTC. The whole variable domain, filled in from reference TRBV5-1 and TRBJ2-7, reads KAGVTQTPRYLIKTRGQQVTLSCSPISGHRSVSWYQQTPGQGLQFLFEYFSETQRNKGNFPGRFSGRQFSNSRSEMNVSTLELGDSALYLCASSLRGGTYEQYFGPGTRLTVT.

The CDR3 DNA follows: TGTGCCAGCAGTGAGGAGGCCAGCTCCTACAATGAGCAGTTCTTC. As protein: CASSEEASSYNEQFF. The chain joins TRBV2 to TRBJ2-1; D possibly corresponds to TRBD2 (5 bases). Per the germline V gene, CDR1 is SNHLY and CDR2 is FYNNEI. The CDR3 has 15 amino acids. Trimming cost V 3 bases and J 0 bases, with 9 bases left between them. Full variable domain (outside the CDR3, taken from reference TRBV2 and TRBJ2-1): EPEVTQTPSHQVTQMGQEVILRCVPISNHLYFYWYRQILGQKVEFLVSFYNNEISEKSEIFDDQFSVERPDGSNFTLKIRSTKLEDSAMYFCASSEEASSYNEQFFGPGTRLTVL.

The chain uses TRBV18 and TRBJ1-3; D gene ambiguous. Trimming pared 3 bases from V and 7 bases from J, leaving 13 bases between. The germline V gene has CDR1 KGHSH and CDR2 LQKENI. The CDR3 consists of 14 residues. This CDR3 is CASSPWVLWNTIYF. The CDR3 DNA follows: TGTGCCAGCTCACCGTGGGTCCTTTGGAACACCATATATTTT.

The chain combines TRBV27 with TRBJ2-7; D perhaps matches TRBD1 (6 bases). Germline assignment: CDR1 MNHEY and CDR2 SMNVEV (reference sequence). This CDR3 is 13 amino acids long. Trimming took 6 bases from V and 5 from J, leaving 14 bases between them. The CDR3 loop is CASSTGRKDEQYF. DNA of the CDR3: TGTGCCAGCAGCACAGGGCGGAAGGACGAGCAGTACTTC.

This sequence joins TRBV19 and TRBJ2-1; 12 bases are shared with TRBD2. Trimming at V came to 7 bases and at J to 8 bases, leaving 9 bases not matched to a gene. Germline CDR1 LNHDA, CDR2 SQIVND (reference sequence). The CDR3 runs 15 residues. In DNA, the CDR3 is TGTGCCAGTAAGCGACTAGCGGGAGCAAGGGATGAGCAGTTCTTC. It translates to CASKRLAGARDEQFF.

This clonotype has just one count. The gene calls are TRBV19 and TRBJ2-7, with 7 positions matching TRBD2. This CDR3 comprises 14 residues. V was clipped by 1 base and J by 3 bases; unmatched bases: 3. Germline assignment: CDR1 LNHDA and CDR2 SQIVND (reference sequence). The CDR3 coding sequence is TGTGCCAGTAGTATAGTCGCGGGGGACTACGAGCAGTACTTC. It codes for CASSIVAGDYEQYF.

In DNA, the CDR3 is TGTGCCAGCAGTTTGGGACCGCAACTCTATGGCTACACCTTC. Translating gives CASSLGPQLYGYTF. The chain employs TRBV12-3 or TRBV12-4 and TRBJ1-2; D perhaps matches TRBD1 (5 bases). The CDR3 extends over 14 amino acids. Deletions cut 3 bases from V and 4 bases from J, with 12 bases between.

This sequence joins TRBV23-1 and TRBJ2-7; tentatively, D is TRBD1 (6 bases). TRBV23-1 belongs to the ORF category, with a function that is uncertain. Trimming removed 1 base at V and 5 bases at J, with 12 bases between. The CDR3 consists of 14 residues. The CDR3 loop reads CASSQLSPGDEQYF. CDR3 coding DNA: TGCGCCAGCAGTCAATTGTCCCCAGGGGACGAGCAGTACTTC.

CDR3 in DNA: TGTGCCAGCAGCCCCGGGACTACCAGTGTGCAGTACTTC. It encodes CASSPGTTSVQYF. The gene calls are TRBV7-8 and TRBJ2-7; 7 bases are a match to TRBD2. In germline, CDR1 is SGHVS, CDR2 FQNEAQ. CDR3 size: 13 residues. The V gene end was trimmed by 5 bases and the J gene end by 9 bases; junction bases not matched to a gene: 10.

J is TRBJ2-3 and V is TRBV20-1; TRBD2 matches at 9 bases. The CDR3 runs to 16 residues. J gave up 0 bases and V 1 base, and 5 bases lay outside the gene matches. Germline V CDR1 and CDR2: DFQATT, SNEGSKA (reference sequence). The CDR3 DNA reads TGCAGTGCTAGAGGCGGGAGGGCCAAGAGCACAGATACGCAGTATTTT. It yields the protein CSARGGRAKSTDTQYF.

The chain is built from TRBV7-9 and TRBJ2-7; the D gene is possibly TRBD2 (6 bases). Trimming cost V 6 bases and J 4 bases, with 16 bases left between them. The CDR3 is 14 residues long. Germline lookup yields CDR1 SEHNR and CDR2 FQNEAQ (reference sequence). This chain's CDR3 is CASSGGTLSYEQYF. The CDR3 region has the DNA TGTGCCAGCAGTGGCGGGACCCTTTCATACGAGCAGTACTTC.

The chain has TRBV11-2 and TRBJ2-2, with D possibly being TRBD1 (5 bases). The CDR3 loop spans 13 amino acids. CDR1 and CDR2 (germline): SGHAT, FQNNGV. The germline V and J ends were trimmed by 4 bases and 2 bases, with 5 bases remaining between them. CDR3 DNA: TGTGCCAGCAGCTGGGGCAACACCGGGGAGCTGTTTTTT. Translating it yields CASSWGNTGELFF.

The genes are TRBV28 and TRBJ1-2; D unclear. Germline V CDR1 and CDR2: MDHEN, SYDVKM. The CDR3 contains 13 residues. The ends were cut back, 6 bases at V and 2 bases at J, with 10 bases in the middle. The DNA for the CDR3 is TGTGCCAGCAGAGAGGAGGAAAACTATGGCTACACCTTC. It translates to CASREEENYGYTF.

J is TRBJ2-2 and V is TRBV20-1, with TRBD1 as a possible D gene (6 bases). V gave up 3 bases and J gave up 0 bases, with 8 bases separating them. Germline V gives CDR1 DFQATT, CDR2 SNEGSKA (reference sequence). The CDR3 runs 14 residues. CDR3 sequence reads: CSARDRANTGELFF. The CDR3 DNA reads as TGCAGTGCTAGGGACAGAGCGAACACCGGGGAGCTGTTTTTT.

This chain connects TRBV30 to TRBJ2-2; perhaps TRBD2 as D (6 bases). Germline V gene data show CDR1 as GTSNPN and CDR2 as SVGIG (reference sequence). Trimming took off 8 bases at V and 4 bases at J, with 14 bases between the two ends. This CDR3 is built from 13 residues. CDR3 region: CAGDSTGTGELFF. CDR3 sequence (DNA): TGTGCCGGGGACTCCACGGGCACCGGGGAGCTGTTTTTT.

This chain uses TRBV2 with TRBJ2-1, with D perhaps matching TRBD1 (5 bases). Per germline, CDR1 SNHLY and CDR2 FYNNEI. V lost 2 bases to trimming and J lost 9 bases, with 8 bases between them. The CDR3 has 12 residues. CDR3 DNA: TGTGCCAGCAGTGAATGGGGCGTTGAGCAGTTCTTC. Translating it yields CASSEWGVEQFF.

V gene TRBV14 combines with J gene TRBJ2-7, with TRBD1 identical over 9 bases. CDR3 length equals 15 residues. Trimming cost V 5 bases and J 1 base; bases outside gene matches: 6. CDR1 and CDR2 from the germline V gene are SGHDN and FVKESK. CDR3 in amino acids: CASSWGTGLSYEQYF. CDR3 DNA sequence: TGTGCCAGCAGCTGGGGGACAGGGCTTTCCTACGAGCAGTACTTC.

The gene calls are TRBV27 and TRBJ2-1; D not certain. The CDR3 is made up of 12 amino acids. Germline loops: CDR1 MNHEY, CDR2 SMNVEV (reference sequence). The germline V and J ends were trimmed by 6 bases and 7 bases, with 10 bases remaining between them. CDR3 DNA: TGTGCCAGCAGGGCGACTGGGAATGAGCAGTTCTTC. Amino acid sequence: CASRATGNEQFF.

The chain uses TRBV27 and TRBJ1-1; D is undetermined. Germline V lookup: CDR1 MNHEY, CDR2 SMNVEV (reference sequence). V was shortened by 1 base and J by 1 base, with 10 bases between the two germline ends. The CDR3 length is 15 residues. CDR3 region: CASSLFSPTNTEAFF. The CDR3 nucleotides are TGTGCCAGCAGTTTATTCTCCCCTACGAACACTGAAGCTTTCTTT.

This clonotype was detected a few times. V is TRBV7-8 and J is TRBJ2-1; 10 bases match TRBD2. This CDR3 comprises 18 residues. The V gene end was trimmed by 0 bases and the J gene end by 3 bases; junction bases not matched to a gene: 8. Germline CDR1 reads SGHVS; CDR2 reads FQNEAQ. The CDR3 here is CASSLALGLADDYNEQFF. The CDR3 region has the DNA TGTGCCAGCAGCTTAGCGTTAGGACTAGCGGACGACTACAATGAGCAGTTCTTC.

On this clonotype itself: One end of the junction varies from germline; a read error may be responsible. V usage is TRBV20-1 and J usage is TRBJ2-1; maybe TRBD2 (5 bases). CDR1 is DFQATT and CDR2 is SNEGSKA in the germline V gene (reference sequence). This CDR3 has 16 residues. CDR3 amino acids: CSARDGPEGSYNGQFF. As DNA, the CDR3 is TGCAGTGCTAGAGACGGGCCCGAGGGATCCTACAATGGGCAGTTCTTC.

The chain employs TRBV11-1 and TRBJ2-1; D is unclear. V was clipped by 6 bases and J by 1 base, with 16 bases between them. Germline loops: CDR1 SGHAT, CDR2 FQDESV (reference sequence). The CDR3 contains 16 residues. CDR3 loop: CASRPAADPSYNEQFF. The CDR3 DNA reads TGTGCCAGCAGACCCGCCGCGGACCCTTCCTACAATGAGCAGTTCTTC.

Only one count was recorded for this clonotype. The rearrangement links TRBV9 to TRBJ2-4, with 11 nucleotides matching TRBD1. The CDR3 runs 17 residues. J gave up 5 bases and V 0 bases, and 7 bases lay outside the gene matches. Germline loops: CDR1 SGDLS, CDR2 YYNGEE. CDR3 nucleotide sequence: TGTGCCAGCAGCGTAGTTGGGACAGGGGGGAGCGAAAACATTCAGTACTTC. This codes for CASSVVGTGGSENIQYF.

The CDR3 region is CASKGPGPSKREVRHEQYF. The CDR3 DNA sequence: TGTGCCAGCAAGGGCCCTGGGCCCAGTAAGAGGGAGGTCAGGCACGAGCAGTACTTC. The chain couples TRBV6-1 to TRBJ2-7, with D possibly matching TRBD2 (6 bases). The CDR3 has 19 residues. Between the trimmed V and J ends, which lost 7 bases and 5 bases, there was a span of 33 bases. CDR1 and CDR2 (germline): MNHNS, SASEGT.

V usage is TRBV9 and J usage is TRBJ1-6; TRBD1 might be the D (5 bases). This CDR3 spans 14 amino acids. V was clipped by 4 bases and J by 9 bases, with 14 bases between them. CDR1 is SGDLS, CDR2 YYNGEE, per germline. The CDR3 region has the DNA TGTGCCAGCAGCCCCCCGGCGAGGGGTTCACCCCTCCACTTT. Amino acids: CASSPPARGSPLHF.

This rearrangement joins TRBV3-1 to TRBJ1-1; TRBD1 might be the D (6 bases). Germline CDR1 LGHDT, CDR2 YNNKEL (reference sequence). The length of the CDR3 is 18 residues. Trimming removed 1 base from V and 8 bases from J, with 26 bases in between. The CDR3 nucleotides read TGTGCCAGCAGCCAAGGGAGGGGGGCAGGTCTTCTCCTGGGCGAAGCTTTCTTT. Residues: CASSQGRGAGLLLGEAFF.